This T cell receptor beta chain was sequenced during a study of cytomegalovirus exposure and HLA in healthy donors. Study-level results: About 87% or about 30% of the time was how often most TCR beta V segments were productive, according to an earlier analysis. Looking again later, the authors saw that most CMV-associated TCR beta chains seemed HLA-restricted.

PCR was performed using 60 Vbeta and 13 Jbeta primers. Sequenced by immunoSEQ multiplex PCR; TCRdb stores in-frame clones only, minus some. Here the sample spans 130,000 to 150,000 clones, approximately 82% being singletons. CDR3 length equals 16 residues. The V gene lost 5 bases and the J gene lost 0 bases, with 13 bases spanning the gap. Germline CDR1 is MNHEY and CDR2 is SMNVEV (reference sequence). This clone was seen a single time. Its antigen is not known. The J gene is TRBJ2-2, the V gene TRBV27; unclear D gene. The sequence came from a woman in her fifties or sixties in good health and CMV-seropositive. Sequencing was performed on PBMCs. In DNA, the CDR3 is TGTGCCAGCAGTCCCCTCCCCGACACGAACACCGGGGAGCTGTTTTTT. It yields the protein CASSPLPDTNTGELFF.